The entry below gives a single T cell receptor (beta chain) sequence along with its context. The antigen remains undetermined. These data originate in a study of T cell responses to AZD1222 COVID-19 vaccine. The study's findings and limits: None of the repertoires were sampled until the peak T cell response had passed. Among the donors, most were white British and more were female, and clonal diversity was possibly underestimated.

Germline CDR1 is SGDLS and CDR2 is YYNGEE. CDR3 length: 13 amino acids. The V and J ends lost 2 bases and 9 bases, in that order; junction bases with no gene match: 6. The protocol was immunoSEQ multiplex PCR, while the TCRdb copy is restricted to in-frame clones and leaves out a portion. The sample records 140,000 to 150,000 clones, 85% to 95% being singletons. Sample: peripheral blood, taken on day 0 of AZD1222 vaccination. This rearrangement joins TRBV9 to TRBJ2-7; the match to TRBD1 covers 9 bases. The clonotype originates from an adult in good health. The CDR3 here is CASSVRDREGQYF. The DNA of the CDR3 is TGTGCCAGCAGCGTCCGGGACAGGGAAGGGCAGTACTTC.